The T cell receptor (beta chain) described here comes from a study of blood T cell repertoires in COVID-19. Across the whole study: The samples span acute and convalescent COVID-19 from the United States, Italy and Spain. T cells, B-cell-depleted T cells, or PBMCs provided the cDNA or gDNA that served as material.

V gave up 5 bases and J gave up 2 bases; unmatched junction bases: 7. Germline V gene data show CDR1 as SNHLY and CDR2 as FYNNEI. The CDR3 runs 15 residues. This clone came up once. The method was immunoSEQ multiplex PCR; TCRdb's version includes in-frame clones alone and lacks a portion of them. The sample holds more than 75,000 clones; more than 80% are singletons and the top ten take less than 15%. Input material: peripheral blood. The clonotype originates from a human donor in a cohort sampled during active COVID-19. V is TRBV2 and J is TRBJ1-2, with 8 bases matching TRBD1. The DNA for the CDR3 is TGTGCCAGCAGTACGCCGGGACAGGCGAACTATGGCTACACCTTC. Its translation is CASSTPGQANYGYTF.